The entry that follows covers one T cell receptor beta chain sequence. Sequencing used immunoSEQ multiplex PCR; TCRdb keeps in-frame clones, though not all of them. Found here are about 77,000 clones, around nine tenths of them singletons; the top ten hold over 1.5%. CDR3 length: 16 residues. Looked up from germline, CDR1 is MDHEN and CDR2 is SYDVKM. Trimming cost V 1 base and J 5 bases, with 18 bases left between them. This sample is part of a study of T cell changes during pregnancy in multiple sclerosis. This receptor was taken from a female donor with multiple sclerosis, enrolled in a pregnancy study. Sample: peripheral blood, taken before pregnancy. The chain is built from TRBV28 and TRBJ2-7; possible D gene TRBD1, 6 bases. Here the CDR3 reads CASSLFGGVTPHEQYF. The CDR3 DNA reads TGTGCCAGCAGTTTATTTGGGGGCGTAACCCCCCACGAGCAGTACTTC.